Sequencing of this TCR beta chain was carried out in a study of shared clonotypes between healthy human individuals. Whole-study context: CD8 memory received one plate per donor, CD8 naive two, CD4 memory three and CD4 naive three.

Several immunoSEQ plates held equal portions of the genomic DNA taken from each subset. Clones were read by immunoSEQ multiplex PCR, and TCRdb kept only the in-frame ones, dropping some. The sample yields millions of clones, over 85% seen once. Looked up from germline, CDR1 is WSHSY and CDR2 is SAAADI. J was trimmed by 2 bases and V by 4 bases; bases with no gene match: 12. There are 18 residues in the CDR3. Material: naive CD4+ T cells sorted from blood. The subset was: CD45RA+ positively selected. The origin of this receptor is a man between 18 and 29 years old in good health. The rearrangement uses TRBV10-2 and TRBJ2-3; 10 bases match TRBD2. CDR3 residues: CASSAHSGTSVFTDTQYF. CDR3 in DNA: TGCGCCAGCAGTGCCCACTCCGGGACTAGCGTTTTCACAGATACGCAGTATTTT.